The next 10 T cell receptor beta chains were all read from a single sample in a study of T cell responses to AZD1222 COVID-19 vaccine. The protocol was immunoSEQ multiplex PCR, while the TCRdb copy is restricted to in-frame clones and leaves out a portion. This table has roughly 100,000 clones, less than 90% appearing once. This material consisted of peripheral blood, taken on day 0 of AZD1222 vaccination. Receptors were obtained from an adult in good health.

This sequence joins TRBV5-8 and TRBJ2-3; D gene ambiguous. This CDR3 has 14 amino acids. The germline gives CDR1 SGHTS, CDR2 YDEGEE. The ends were cut back, 0 bases at V and 4 bases at J, with 9 bases in the middle. The chain's CDR3 is CASSLDLRPDTQYF. In DNA, the CDR3 is TGTGCCAGCAGCTTGGATCTGCGGCCAGATACGCAGTATTTT.

The chain recombines TRBV2 with TRBJ2-1, with D unclear. Germline assignment: CDR1 SNHLY and CDR2 FYNNEI. V was shortened by 5 bases and J by 7 bases, with 6 bases between the two germline ends. This CDR3 is built from 11 residues. The CDR3 bases are TGTGCCAGCAGTCTCGATAATGAGCAGTTCTTC. Protein product: CASSLDNEQFF.

The V and J genes are TRBV7-9 and TRBJ2-1; 7 nucleotides agree with TRBD1. CDR3 length: 15 amino acids. The V and J ends lost 6 bases and 4 bases, in that order; junction bases with no gene match: 9. The germline V gene encodes CDR1 SEHNR and CDR2 FQNEAQ (reference sequence). The CDR3 loop is CASSSGTEQYNEQFF. Written as DNA, the CDR3 is TGTGCCAGCAGTTCCGGGACAGAGCAATACAATGAGCAGTTCTTC.

CDR3 sequence reads: CASSLEGAKAFF. The CDR3 coding sequence is TGTGCCAGCAGCTTAGAGGGGGCGAAAGCTTTCTTT. This chain joins TRBV7-9 and TRBJ1-1, with 7 positions matching TRBD1. The germline gives CDR1 SEHNR, CDR2 FQNEAQ (reference sequence). J lost 9 bases, V lost 1 base, and 2 bases had no gene match. The CDR3 covers 12 residues.

The J gene is TRBJ1-1, the V gene TRBV19; D call uncertain. Trimming removed 8 bases at V and 1 base at J, with 8 bases between. The CDR3 has 12 amino acids. Germline loops: CDR1 LNHDA, CDR2 SQIVND (reference sequence). CDR3 residues: CASGHTNTEAFF. The CDR3 bases are TGTGCCAGTGGGCACACGAACACTGAAGCTTTCTTT. Variable domain in full (rest from reference TRBV19 and TRBJ1-1): DGGITQSPKYLFRKEGQNVTLSCEQNLNHDAMYWYRQDPGQGLRLIYYSQIVNDFQKGDIAEGYSVSREKKESFPLTVTSAQKNPTAFYLCASGHTNTEAFFGQGTRLTVV.

J is TRBJ2-7 and V is TRBV18, with D possibly being TRBD1 (6 bases). Germline lookup yields CDR1 KGHSH and CDR2 LQKENI. Trimming cost V 2 bases and J 3 bases, with 14 bases left between them. The CDR3 totals 15 residues. The CDR3 DNA is TGTGCCAGCTCACCAACAGGGACAAGGGGCTACGAGCAGTACTTC. Its translation is CASSPTGTRGYEQYF.

This sequence joins TRBV29-1 and TRBJ1-1, with a weak D call TRBD1 (6 bases). This CDR3 has 13 amino acids. Germline V gene lookup returns CDR1 SQVTM and CDR2 ANQGSEA. V lost 1 base, J lost 1 base, and 7 bases lay in between. The CDR3 spells CSVEVTGNTEAFF. CDR3 DNA: TGCAGCGTTGAAGTGACAGGGAACACTGAAGCTTTCTTT. The full variable domain, with the rest looked up from reference TRBV29-1 and TRBJ1-1, is SAVISQKPSRDICQRGTSLTIQCQVDSQVTMMFWYRQQPGQSLTLIATANQGSEATYESGFVIDKFPISRPNLTFSTLTVSNMSPEDSSIYLCSVEVTGNTEAFFGQGTRLTVV.

This chain uses TRBV5-1 with TRBJ1-1, with D perhaps TRBD1 (5 bases). Germline V CDR1 and CDR2: SGHRS, YFSETQ. The CDR3 runs 14 residues. V gave up 6 bases and J gave up 1 base, with 13 bases separating them. CDR3 nucleotide sequence: TGCGCCAGCAACCCTTCGGGGCAGAACACTGAAGCTTTCTTT. Its translation is CASNPSGQNTEAFF. The full variable domain, with the rest looked up from reference TRBV5-1 and TRBJ1-1, is KAGVTQTPRYLIKTRGQQVTLSCSPISGHRSVSWYQQTPGQGLQFLFEYFSETQRNKGNFPGRFSGRQFSNSRSEMNVSTLELGDSALYLCASNPSGQNTEAFFGQGTRLTVV.

This clone was recorded only once. V and J are TRBV19 and TRBJ2-1; 12 nucleotides match TRBD2. Trimming took 3 bases from V and 7 from J; bases not matched to a gene: 4. CDR1 and CDR2 (germline): LNHDA, SQIVND (reference sequence). This CDR3 has 15 residues. Here the CDR3 reads CASSILAGGLNEQFF. The CDR3, as DNA: TGTGCCAGTAGTATCCTAGCGGGAGGGCTGAATGAGCAGTTCTTC. Combining the CDR3 with reference TRBV19 and TRBJ2-1 gives the whole variable domain DGGITQSPKYLFRKEGQNVTLSCEQNLNHDAMYWYRQDPGQGLRLIYYSQIVNDFQKGDIAEGYSVSREKKESFPLTVTSAQKNPTAFYLCASSILAGGLNEQFFGPGTRLTVL.

CDR3 in DNA: TGCGCCAGCAGCCAAGATTCAGGGGTCCCGGCTTTCTTT. Its translation is CASSQDSGVPAFF. V and J are TRBV4-3 and TRBJ1-1, with TRBD1 as a possible D gene (6 bases). V was cut by 0 bases and J by 11 bases, with 13 bases left in between. The length of the CDR3 is 13 residues. Per germline, CDR1 LGHNA and CDR2 YSLEER.